The clone carrying this TCR beta chain turned up a few times. What it recognizes is unknown. This CDR3 has 14 amino acids. Per the germline V gene, CDR1 is SGHRS and CDR2 is YFSETQ. Deletions cut 2 bases from V and 1 base from J, with 9 bases between. TCRdb called the 5' RACE reads again in MiXCR, with one record for every CDR3 protein. The data hold around 300,000 distinct CDR3 sequences, with under 15% observed a single time. This record comes from a study of CD8 T cells in ankylosing spondylitis. Points from the study as a whole: Within ankylosing spondylitis blood, a TCR beta motif made up of seven to nine highly homologous variants appeared to be characteristic. Peripheral blood held disease-linked clones only at relatively low frequency, and these were CD8+. Some of the motif variants had earlier been found in reactive arthritis patients' fluid and blood.

The sequencing sample was made of blood, either unsorted or a sorted T cell fraction (not recorded which). The receptor's source is a male donor with ankylosing spondylitis or in good health (not recorded which). The chain has TRBV5-1 and TRBJ1-1, with D unclear. CDR3 sequence: CASSFAKGNTEAFF. CDR3 DNA: TGCGCCAGCAGCTTCGCGAAGGGGAACACTGAAGCTTTCTTT.